The rows below give T cell receptor beta chains drawn from one sample of a study of T cells after yellow fever vaccination. Via MiXCR, TCRdb re-called the 5' RACE reads, giving one row per CDR3 protein. The sample carries some 350,000 distinct CDR3 sequences, over 4% recorded once. The starting material was PBMCs, obtained 5 days after the yellow fever booster vaccination. Receptor source: a man younger than 35 who received the YFV17D yellow fever vaccine. The CDR3 runs from the conserved cysteine through the conserved F or W. A D gene is named only where the DNA matches it firmly. Not every row has a clone size; where given, it reads once, few, many or a size class.

J: TRBJ2-3; size: .; D: TRBD2; V: TRBV11-2; CDR3: CATLRGGDPDTQYF; DNA: TGTGCCACCCTGCGGGGGGGGGATCCAGATACGCAGTATTTT
J: TRBJ2-7; size: few; D: .; V: TRBV7-6; CDR3: CASSLGDAGAYEQYF; DNA: TGTGCCAGCAGCTTGGGGGACGCAGGAGCCTACGAGCAGTACTTC
J: TRBJ2-1; size: few; D: .; V: TRBV20-1; CDR3: CSASRGHGEQFF; DNA: TGCAGTGCTTCCAGGGGTCACGGTGAGCAGTTCTTC
J: TRBJ2-2; size: many; D: TRBD2; V: TRBV4-3; CDR3: CASSPRAGGSTGELFF; DNA: TGCGCCAGCAGCCCACGTGCGGGGGGGTCCACCGGGGAGCTGTTTTTT
J: TRBJ2-1; size: .; D: .; V: TRBV12-3/TRBV12-4; CDR3: CASSLALNEQFF; DNA: TGTGCCAGCAGTTTAGCGCTGAATGAGCAGTTCTTC
J: TRBJ2-7; size: few; D: TRBD2; V: TRBV4-3; CDR3: CASSQVPDGGAGSEQYF; DNA: TGCGCCAGCAGCCAAGTCCCAGACGGCGGAGCGGGGAGCGAGCAGTACTTC
J: TRBJ2-2; size: many; D: TRBD2; V: TRBV12-3/TRBV12-4; CDR3: CASSLRLAGVGELFF; DNA: TGTGCCAGCAGTTTACGACTAGCGGGGGTCGGGGAGCTGTTTTTT
J: TRBJ2-3; size: few; D: TRBD2; V: TRBV10-3; CDR3: CAISEPAGGNTDTQYF; DNA: TGTGCCATCAGTGAACCAGCGGGGGGAAACACAGATACGCAGTATTTT
J: TRBJ2-3; size: few; D: TRBD2; V: TRBV5-1; CDR3: CASRASGGAPTADTQYF; DNA: TGCGCCAGCAGGGCGAGCGGGGGGGCCCCGACGGCAGATACGCAGTATTTT
J: TRBJ1-4; size: few; D: .; V: TRBV12-3/TRBV12-4; CDR3: CASSFRRTELFF; DNA: TGTGCCAGCAGTTTCCGCAGGACAGAACTGTTTTTT
J: TRBJ2-1; size: .; D: TRBD1; V: TRBV11-3; CDR3: CASSSRGGLNEQFF; DNA: TGTGCCAGCAGCAGTCGAGGGGGCCTGAATGAGCAGTTCTTC
J: TRBJ2-7; size: .; D: .; V: TRBV6-5; CDR3: CASRLSQGTSYEQYF; DNA: TGTGCCAGCAGATTATCACAGGGGACTTCCTACGAGCAGTACTTC
J: TRBJ2-5; size: many; D: .; V: TRBV7-8; CDR3: CASSPRDQETQYF; DNA: TGTGCCAGCTCCCCCCGGGACCAAGAGACCCAGTACTTC
J: TRBJ2-7; size: few; D: .; V: TRBV7-9; CDR3: CASSSLFGGPYEQYF; DNA: TGTGCCAGCAGCTCACTGTTCGGGGGACCCTACGAGCAGTACTTC
J: TRBJ2-7; size: many; D: TRBD2; V: TRBV4-2; CDR3: CASSHGTSGVYEQYF; DNA: TGTGCCAGCAGCCACGGGACTAGCGGGGTGTACGAGCAGTACTTC
J: TRBJ2-7; size: .; D: .; V: TRBV5-5; CDR3: CASSWMDGYEQYF; DNA: TGTGCCAGCAGCTGGATGGACGGCTACGAGCAGTACTTC
J: TRBJ2-5; size: .; D: .; V: TRBV7-2; CDR3: CASSLRANREWTQYF; DNA: TGTGCCAGCAGCTTAAGGGCTAACAGGGAATGGACCCAGTACTTC
J: TRBJ1-2; size: few; D: .; V: TRBV25-1; CDR3: CASTGSGLGPSYGYTF; DNA: TGTGCCAGCACCGGATCGGGTCTGGGGCCTTCCTATGGCTACACCTTC
J: TRBJ1-5; size: few; D: TRBD1; V: TRBV7-2; CDR3: CASSYTGGWDQPQHF; DNA: TGTGCCAGCAGCTATACAGGGGGGTGGGATCAGCCCCAGCATTTT
J: TRBJ1-1; size: .; D: .; V: TRBV27; CDR3: CASSPRVGQTEAFF; DNA: TGTGCCAGCAGCCCGAGGGTAGGGCAGACTGAAGCTTTCTTT
J: TRBJ2-3; size: few; D: .; V: TRBV4-3; CDR3: CASSLEGDSVTQYF; DNA: TGCGCCAGCAGCCTCGAGGGCGACTCAGTTACGCAGTATTTT
J: TRBJ2-7; size: many; D: TRBD2; V: TRBV20-1; CDR3: CSAGGAGGPYEQYF; DNA: TGCAGTGCTGGAGGGGCGGGGGGGCCCTACGAGCAGTACTTC
J: TRBJ2-3; size: .; D: TRBD1; V: TRBV5-1; CDR3: CASSLTRDRVPDTQYF; DNA: TGCGCCAGCAGCTTGACTCGGGACAGGGTCCCAGATACGCAGTATTTT
J: TRBJ1-1; size: few; D: .; V: TRBV5-1; CDR3: CASSLNGGFQGTEAFF; DNA: TGCGCCAGCAGCTTGAACGGGGGTTTCCAGGGCACTGAAGCTTTCTTT
J: TRBJ2-3; size: few; D: TRBD2; V: TRBV6-5; CDR3: CASRMSGGAVDTQYF; DNA: TGTGCCAGCAGGATGAGCGGGGGGGCCGTAGATACGCAGTATTTT
J: TRBJ2-5; size: few; D: .; V: TRBV15; CDR3: CATSGRLSGRETQYF; DNA: TGTGCCACCAGCGGAAGGCTTAGCGGAAGAGAGACCCAGTACTTC
J: TRBJ1-4; size: few; D: TRBD1; V: TRBV9; CDR3: CASSVGDSLTNEKLFF; DNA: TGTGCCAGCAGCGTAGGGGACAGCTTAACTAATGAAAAACTGTTTTTT
J: TRBJ1-2; size: few; D: TRBD1; V: TRBV6-5; CDR3: CASRTIAGGTNYGYTF; DNA: TGTGCCAGCAGGACTATCGCAGGGGGCACTAACTATGGCTACACCTTC
J: TRBJ1-2; size: .; D: .; V: TRBV27; CDR3: CASSLGLEGGGYTF; DNA: TGTGCCAGCAGTCTCGGTTTGGAGGGAGGCGGCTACACCTTC
J: TRBJ2-3; size: many; D: .; V: TRBV24-1; CDR3: CATSDPGTDTQYF; DNA: TGTGCCACCAGTGACCCAGGGACAGATACGCAGTATTTT
J: TRBJ1-2; size: .; D: .; V: TRBV5-4; CDR3: CASSLGGGDATYGYTF; DNA: TGTGCCAGCAGCTTGGGCGGTGGGGACGCGACCTATGGCTACACCTTC
J: TRBJ1-2; size: .; D: TRBD1; V: TRBV28; CDR3: CASSLGTGQGGYTF; DNA: TGTGCCAGCAGTTTAGGGACAGGGCAGGGTGGCTACACCTTC
J: TRBJ2-3; size: few; D: TRBD2; V: TRBV18; CDR3: CASSPPSGGSDTQYF; DNA: TGTGCCAGCTCACCACCTAGCGGGGGGTCAGATACGCAGTATTTT
J: TRBJ2-1; size: few; D: TRBD1; V: TRBV6-4; CDR3: CASSDRGQVYNEQFF; DNA: TGTGCCAGCAGTGACCGGGGACAGGTATACAATGAGCAGTTCTTC
J: TRBJ1-1; size: .; D: TRBD1; V: TRBV7-2; CDR3: CASSLPADRVKAFF; DNA: TGTGCCAGCAGCTTACCCGCCGACAGGGTGAAAGCTTTCTTT
J: TRBJ1-5; size: few; D: TRBD1; V: TRBV12-3/TRBV12-4; CDR3: CASRMTGAQPQHF; DNA: TGTGCCAGCAGAATGACAGGGGCTCAGCCCCAGCATTTT
J: TRBJ2-5; size: few; D: TRBD1; V: TRBV7-2; CDR3: CASSTFRDRGKETQYF; DNA: TGTGCCAGCAGCACTTTCCGGGACAGGGGGAAAGAGACCCAGTACTTC
J: TRBJ2-2; size: .; D: .; V: TRBV11-2; CDR3: CASSGSWGANTGELFF; DNA: TGTGCCAGCAGCGGGTCTTGGGGGGCGAACACCGGGGAGCTGTTTTTT
J: TRBJ2-3; size: .; D: .; V: TRBV7-6; CDR3: CASSYHVDTQYF; DNA: TGTGCCAGCAGCTACCACGTGGATACGCAGTATTTT
J: TRBJ2-7; size: .; D: .; V: TRBV12-3/TRBV12-4; CDR3: CASSSGPGIYEQYF; DNA: TGTGCCAGCTCGTCAGGCCCGGGTATCTACGAGCAGTACTTC